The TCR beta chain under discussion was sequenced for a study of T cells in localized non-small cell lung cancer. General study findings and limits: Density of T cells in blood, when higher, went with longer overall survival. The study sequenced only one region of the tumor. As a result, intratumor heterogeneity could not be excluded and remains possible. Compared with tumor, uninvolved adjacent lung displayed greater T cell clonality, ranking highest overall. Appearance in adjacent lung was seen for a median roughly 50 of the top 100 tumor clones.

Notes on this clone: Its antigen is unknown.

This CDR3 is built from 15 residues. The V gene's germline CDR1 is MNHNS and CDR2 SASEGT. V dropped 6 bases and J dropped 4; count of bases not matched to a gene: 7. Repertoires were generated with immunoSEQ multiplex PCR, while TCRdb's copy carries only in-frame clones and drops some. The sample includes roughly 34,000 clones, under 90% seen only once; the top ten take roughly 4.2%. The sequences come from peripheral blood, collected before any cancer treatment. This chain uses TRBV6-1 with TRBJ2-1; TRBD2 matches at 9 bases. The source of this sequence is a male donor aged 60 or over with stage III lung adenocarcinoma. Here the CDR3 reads CASSPGLASYNEQFF. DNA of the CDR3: TGTGCCAGCAGCCCGGGACTAGCCAGTTACAATGAGCAGTTCTTC.